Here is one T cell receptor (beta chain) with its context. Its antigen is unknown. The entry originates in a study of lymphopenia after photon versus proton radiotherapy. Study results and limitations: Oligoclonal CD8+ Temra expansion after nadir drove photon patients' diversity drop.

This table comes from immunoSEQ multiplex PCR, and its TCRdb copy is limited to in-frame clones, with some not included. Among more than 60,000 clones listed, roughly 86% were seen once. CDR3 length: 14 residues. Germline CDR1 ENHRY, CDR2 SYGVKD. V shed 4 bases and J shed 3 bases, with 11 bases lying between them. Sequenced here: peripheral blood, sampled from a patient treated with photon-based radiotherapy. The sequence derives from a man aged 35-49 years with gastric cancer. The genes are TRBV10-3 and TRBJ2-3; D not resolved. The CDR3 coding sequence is TGTGCCATCAGTGGGGGTGCCTTAACAGATACGCAGTATTTT. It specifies CAISGGALTDTQYF.